These T cell receptor beta chains were read from a single sample in a study of CD8 T cells in Susac syndrome. MiXCR was run by TCRdb on the immunoSEQ multiplex PCR reads, yielding one entry per CDR3 protein. Among about 180,000 distinct CDR3 sequences listed, 95% were seen once. Sequenced material: CD8+ T cells from PBMCs. The receptors were gathered from a human donor with multiple sclerosis. The CDR3 runs from the conserved cysteine through the conserved F or W.

V gene	J gene	CDR3 protein
TRBV20-1	TRBJ2-7	CSARGRLAWEQYF
TRBV25-1	TRBJ2-3	CASSASFPDTQYF
TRBV6-6	TRBJ1-2	CASIRGGGDGYTF
TRBV9	TRBJ1-2	CASSGRDRVGLYGYTF
TRBV12-3/TRBV12-4	TRBJ2-3	CASKGPSSTDTQYF
TRBV19	TRBJ2-1	CASSLTVYEQFF
TRBV27	TRBJ2-1	CASSDWGPNEQFF
TRBV25-1	TRBJ2-7	CASSEGQGLGYEQYF
TRBV29-1	TRBJ2-3	CSVPGPRNTQYF
TRBV18	TRBJ2-5	CASSRDGPGTQYF
TRBV4-1	TRBJ2-5	CASSTGTVETQYF
TRBV4-2	TRBJ2-7	CASSQGSSGISYEQYF
TRBV29-1	TRBJ1-1	CSVTGGLNTEAFF
TRBV2	TRBJ2-1	CASSGSSFSYNEQFF
TRBV14	TRBJ1-1	CASSQPASHGGMNTEAFF
TRBV29-1	TRBJ1-3	CSVETPEDTIYF
TRBV9	TRBJ1-2	CASSGQWMYGYTF
TRBV9	TRBJ2-7	CASSVGHLSSYEQYF
TRBV15	TRBJ1-6	CATSRDLGREIGSPLHF
TRBV27	TRBJ1-5	CASSPDRGRDQPQHF
TRBV11-2	TRBJ2-3	CASSWDFTDTQYF
TRBV29-1	TRBJ2-1	CSALGGLAGGWGYNEQFF
TRBV9	TRBJ2-1	CASSVGGGYEQFF
TRBV24-1	TRBJ2-2	CATSDSRRGLGELFF
TRBV6-6	TRBJ1-4	CASSSGTGHNEKLFF
TRBV20-1	TRBJ1-2	CSARDLENYGYTF
TRBV6-5	TRBJ2-1	CASSYSAAYNEQFF
TRBV15	TRBJ2-7	CATSSTTRTQNYEQYF
TRBV5-1	TRBJ2-7	CASSLIASEQYF